This T cell receptor (beta chain) was recovered during a study of T cell repertoires in aging, cancer and after chemotherapy (dated by TCRdb to about 2019). About the study as a whole: Six donor age groups were covered, ranging from 30 or younger up to 70 or older, and each group contained at least three individuals. In the solid tumor group, the paired samples taken before and after chemotherapy came from patients with brain tumors (glioblastoma) who were receiving therapy based on temozolomide. The complete dataset included about 8.8 million TCR reads. Peripheral blood TCR beta repertoires from healthy donors and cancer patients were profiled to examine immunoaging and T cell reconstitution after chemotherapy. A cohort of 200 to 250 cancer patients (roughly 90 with hematological and around 130 with solid cancers) was assembled, and 95 to 100 healthy donors were included as a reference group.

The research as a whole found: Declining TCR diversity with age in healthy donors was mainly explained by loss of richness; in cancer patients, loss of evenness also contributed. Untreated patients with hematological or solid cancers showed significantly lower blood TCR diversity and higher clonality than age-matched healthy donors. In both cancer cohorts, the median generation probability rose over the chemotherapy interval, which suggests that the repertoire was reconstituted through rebound thymic output. It was noted by the authors that conclusions about immunological memory after chemotherapy cannot be drawn from the repertoire data.

TCR beta rearrangements were amplified from genomic DNA isolated from peripheral blood, not from sorted cells or RNA. Inclusive of the bounding cysteine and phenylalanine, the CDR3 is 14 residues long. The CDR3 DNA has 42 bases and is translated from base 1. Cut back by 6 bases and 12 bases, the V and J ends lie 21 bases apart. Per the germline V gene, MNHNS is the CDR1 and SASEGT is the CDR2. Only a few counts were recorded for this clonotype. Its specific antigen is unknown. Per-base qualities were not stored, and no clone one base away is much larger. Rearranged TRB sequences spanning V, D and J segments were amplified by multiplex touch-down PCR using a mixed TRB-A/B primer pool. Illumina adapters and sample indices were attached to the amplicons through two consecutive PCR reactions run with Phusion HS II polymerase. Amplicons were gel-purified with the NucleoSpin Gel and PCR Clean-up kit, then checked with Qubit and an Agilent 2100 Bioanalyzer. Sequencing of libraries was carried out on an Illumina MiSeq in 600-cycle, single-indexed, paired-end runs. Per the source publication's procedure: MiXCR versions 2.12 and 3.0.5 were used to process TRB sequences. Each unique CDR3 nucleotide sequence counted as one clone, and only productive sequences with at least two reads were retained. Shannon diversity, evenness, clonality (one minus evenness), and alpha-parameterized diversity profiles from alpha 0 to 5 were included as repertoire metrics. The IGoR algorithm was used to calculate generation probabilities for clones in the paired samples taken before and after chemotherapy. TCRdb reprocessing: public reads trimmed at Q25 with fastp, clones called with MiXCR, in-frame beta chains kept. Each record represents a unique CDR3 protein, reported with the most common genes and DNA among its rows. TCRdb, rather than the study authors, made the V and J calls. For this sample there are 790 or so distinct CDR3 sequences; over 25% appear just once. The leading ten clones occupy roughly 40% of the sample.

Sequenced material: blood. The source is a human donor with a solid tumor. The sequence joins TRBV6-1 to TRBJ2-1; the D call is tentative, TRBD1 or TRBD2, as each matches 8 bases. For the CDR3, the sequence is CASSPGQAGGWQFF. Read as DNA, the sequence is TGTGCCAGCAGCCCGGGACAGGCGGGGGGCTGGCAGTTCTTC.